Each of the 22 T cell receptor beta chains below was sequenced from the same sample in a study of shared clonotypes between healthy human individuals. Assay used: immunoSEQ multiplex PCR; TCRdb lists only in-frame clones, some missing. The sample includes about 2.3 million clones, around 90% seen only once; the top ten take approximately 0.39%. The source material was naive CD4+ T cells from PBMCs. Documented subset: CD45RA+ positively selected. Receptors originate from a man aged 18 to 29 in good health. Some clones in this sample may be carry-over from other donors' samples.

The V call is TRBV30, the J call TRBJ1-2; 7 nucleotides line up with TRBD1. CDR1 GTSNPN and CDR2 SVGIG come from the germline V gene (reference sequence). The V gene end was trimmed by 3 bases and the J gene end by 8 bases; junction bases not matched to a gene: 12. The CDR3 runs to 14 residues. The CDR3 nucleotides are TGTGCCTGGAGAGCGACCACAGGGGCGGGGGGCTACACCTTC. Protein sequence: CAWRATTGAGGYTF.

CDR3 coding DNA: TGTGCCAGTAGTATTAGGGACAGCTATAGCAATCAGCCCCAGCATTTT. Residues: CASSIRDSYSNQPQHF. The chain couples TRBV19 to TRBJ1-5, with 7 positions matching TRBD1. CDR3 length equals 16 residues. The germline V gene encodes CDR1 LNHDA and CDR2 SQIVND (reference sequence). V dropped 3 bases and J dropped 0; count of bases not matched to a gene: 5.

This chain uses TRBV5-5 with TRBJ1-2; 7 bases are shared with TRBD1. Per germline, CDR1 SGHKS and CDR2 YYEKEE (reference sequence). This CDR3 is built from 15 residues. J lost 4 bases, V lost 2 bases, and 8 bases had no gene match. For the CDR3, the DNA is TGTGCCAGCAGCTTCATTCCCGGGACAGTCTATGGCTACACCTTC. It yields the protein CASSFIPGTVYGYTF.

V and J are TRBV27 and TRBJ2-1, with TRBD1 matching 7 bases. Trimming at V came to 4 bases and at J to 4 bases, leaving 4 bases not matched to a gene. Germline-derived CDR1 and CDR2 are MNHEY and SMNVEV (reference sequence). This CDR3 is built from 14 residues. The CDR3 DNA reads TGTGCCAGCAGTTCGGACAGGAGGTACAATGAGCAGTTCTTC. It is translated as CASSSDRRYNEQFF.

The gene calls are TRBV6-1 and TRBJ2-5, with D maybe TRBD1 (6 bases). The CDR3 has 14 amino acids. V lost 7 bases to trimming and J lost 2 bases, with 14 bases between them. Germline CDR1 is MNHNS and CDR2 is SASEGT. The CDR3 DNA reads as TGTGCCAGCACGCTAACAGGGCTTCAAGAGACCCAGTACTTC. As protein: CASTLTGLQETQYF.

This rearrangement joins TRBV7-3 to TRBJ2-1, with TRBD2 identical over 7 bases. The CDR3 spans 16 residues. CDR1 is SGHTA, CDR2 FQGTGA, per germline. V gave up 5 bases and J gave up 10 bases; unmatched junction bases: 17. The CDR3 region is CASSTATSPGGGEQFF. The CDR3 bases are TGTGCCAGCAGCACAGCAACTAGCCCGGGAGGCGGGGAGCAGTTCTTC. Combining the CDR3 with reference TRBV7-3 and TRBJ2-1 gives the whole variable domain GAGVSQTPSNKVTEKGKYVELRCDPISGHTALYWYRQSLGQGPEFLIYFQGTGAADDSGLPNDRFFAVRPEGSVSTLKIQRTERGDSAVYLCASSTATSPGGGEQFFGPGTRLTVL.

This chain uses TRBV27 with TRBJ1-6; D unclear. The V end was cut by 6 bases, the J end by 0 bases, with 18 bases between. The V gene's germline CDR1 is MNHEY and CDR2 SMNVEV (reference sequence). CDR3 length equals 18 residues. CDR3 sequence: CASSPIGGSSSYNSPLHF. CDR3 bases: TGTGCCAGCAGCCCGATTGGAGGATCGAGCTCCTATAATTCACCCCTCCACTTT.

The chain is built from TRBV9 and TRBJ1-4; 7 bases line up with TRBD1. Per the germline V gene, CDR1 is SGDLS and CDR2 is YYNGEE. With 4 bases clipped from V and 3 bases from J, the junction kept 6 bases outside the gene matches. The CDR3 consists of 15 residues. Written as DNA, the CDR3 is TGTGCCAGCAGCCCAGGGGGGACAGCTAATGAAAAACTGTTTTTT. Translated: CASSPGGTANEKLFF.

This chain uses TRBV5-1 with TRBJ1-2; 7 bases are shared with TRBD1. CDR1 and CDR2 from the germline V gene are SGHRS and YFSETQ. V shed 4 bases and J 0 bases; nucleotides not matched to a gene: 9. The CDR3 totals 16 residues. The CDR3 DNA reads as TGCGCCAGCAGCACCACGGGACAGCCTCCTAACTATGGCTACACCTTC. Its protein is CASSTTGQPPNYGYTF.

This clone was counted a single time. Other DNA sequences in the sample encode the same CDR3. J is TRBJ1-1 and V is TRBV18; no clear D. The CDR3 extends over 13 amino acids. Germline V gene sequence: CDR1 KGHSH, CDR2 LQKENI. V shed 2 bases and J shed 1 base, with 5 bases lying between them. The CDR3 protein is CASSPSQNTEAFF. The DNA of the CDR3 is TGTGCCAGCTCACCAAGCCAGAACACTGAAGCTTTCTTT.

A word on this clone: Other nucleotide sequences in the sample specify the same CDR3. Here the CDR3 DNA reads TGTGCCAGTAGGGACAGGGCGACAGATACGCAGTATTTT. As protein: CASRDRATDTQYF. The rearrangement joins TRBV19 to TRBJ2-3; 8 nucleotides match TRBD1. Germline lookup yields CDR1 LNHDA and CDR2 SQIVND (reference sequence). CDR3 length equals 13 residues. V gave up 6 bases and J gave up 3 bases; unmatched junction bases: 2.

The chain carries TRBV11-2 and TRBJ2-5; D uncertain. CDR1 and CDR2 from the germline V gene are SGHAT and FQNNGV. The CDR3 extends over 14 amino acids. Trimming took off 4 bases at V and 2 bases at J, with 11 bases between the two ends. The CDR3 DNA reads as TGTGCCAGCAGCTCCCCGCGCCAGCAAGAGACCCAGTACTTC. Translating gives CASSSPRQQETQYF.

The CDR3, as DNA: TGCAGTGCTCCGGACCCGCCGATATATTACTTC. This codes for CSAPDPPIYYF. The genes are TRBV20-1 and TRBJ2-7, with D unclear. Trimming took 5 bases from V and 13 from J, leaving 18 bases between them. The CDR3 extends over 11 amino acids. The germline V gene has CDR1 DFQATT and CDR2 SNEGSKA (reference sequence).

This rearrangement joins TRBV11-2 to TRBJ2-7; no clear D. CDR3 length: 15 residues. In germline, CDR1 is SGHAT, CDR2 FQNNGV. V was pared by 6 bases and J by 1 base, with 16 bases between. CDR3 DNA: TGTGCCAGCAGTATTTATGTGCCGTCGTCCTACGAGCAGTACTTC. This codes for CASSIYVPSSYEQYF.

DNA of the CDR3: TGTGCCATCAGCGGGGGGACAGAGCAGTTCTTC. It translates to CAISGGTEQFF. The J gene is TRBJ2-1, the V gene TRBV10-3, with D perhaps TRBD2 (7 bases). Germline CDR1 reads ENHRY; CDR2 reads SYGVKD. The V gene lost 6 bases and the J gene lost 10 bases, with 10 bases spanning the gap. CDR3 length equals 11 residues.

The V and J genes are TRBV29-1 and TRBJ2-3; 9 bases are shared with TRBD1. The CDR3 length is 14 residues. The germline gives CDR1 SQVTM, CDR2 ANQGSEA. After removal of 7 bases from V and 0 bases from J, the junction contained 5 bases not matched to a gene. The chain's CDR3 is CSATGTGSTDTQYF. In nucleotides, the CDR3 is TGCAGCGCCACCGGGACAGGGAGCACAGATACGCAGTATTTT.

The rearrangement joins TRBV30 to TRBJ2-2; D gene ambiguous. There are 12 residues in the CDR3. The ends were cut back, 4 bases at V and 4 bases at J, with 7 bases in the middle. In germline, CDR1 is GTSNPN, CDR2 SVGIG (reference sequence). CDR3 residues: CAWNGPTGELFF. CDR3 bases: TGTGCCTGGAACGGACCCACCGGGGAGCTGTTTTTT.

The chain carries TRBV6-5 and TRBJ2-7, with a tentative D call TRBD2 (5 bases). Per the germline V gene, CDR1 is MNHEY and CDR2 is SVGAGI. V was shortened by 10 bases and J by 5 bases, with 9 bases between the two germline ends. The length of the CDR3 is 10 residues. The CDR3 bases are TGTGCCACCGGACTCAACGAGCAGTACTTC. Translating gives CATGLNEQYF.

This chain links TRBV27 with TRBJ1-6, with unresolved D. V lost 5 bases and J lost 9, with 11 bases in between. The CDR3 is 13 amino acids. Germline V lookup: CDR1 MNHEY, CDR2 SMNVEV (reference sequence). CDR3 sequence (DNA): TGTGCCAGCAGTGCAAACTCTCGTTCACCCCTCCACTTT. This gives the protein CASSANSRSPLHF.

This rearrangement joins TRBV7-2 to TRBJ1-5, with D hard to call. V was trimmed by 5 bases and J by 1 base, leaving 15 bases between them. The CDR3 is 16 amino acids. Germline lookup yields CDR1 SGHTA and CDR2 FQGNSA. DNA of the CDR3: TGTGCCAGCAGCCATTCCGTCGCTGGGAGCAATCAGCCCCAGCATTTT. The encoded protein is CASSHSVAGSNQPQHF.

This rearrangement joins TRBV6-5 to TRBJ2-7, with 11 bases lining up with TRBD1. Per germline, CDR1 MNHEY and CDR2 SVGAGI. Trimming at V came to 8 bases and at J to 3 bases, leaving 9 bases not matched to a gene. The CDR3 runs to 15 residues. The CDR3 region has the DNA TGTGCCAGCGGCGAGGGACAGGGGGGTGTCTACGAGCAGTACTTC. Amino acids: CASGEGQGGVYEQYF.

The genes are TRBV28 and TRBJ2-1, with D maybe TRBD1 (6 bases). The germline CDR1 and CDR2 sequences are MDHEN and SYDVKM. Trimming cost V 5 bases and J 4 bases, with 15 bases left between them. The CDR3 totals 15 residues. The CDR3 coding sequence is TGTGCCAGCAGTGTCGACGGGACATTATACAATGAGCAGTTCTTC. Residues: CASSVDGTLYNEQFF.